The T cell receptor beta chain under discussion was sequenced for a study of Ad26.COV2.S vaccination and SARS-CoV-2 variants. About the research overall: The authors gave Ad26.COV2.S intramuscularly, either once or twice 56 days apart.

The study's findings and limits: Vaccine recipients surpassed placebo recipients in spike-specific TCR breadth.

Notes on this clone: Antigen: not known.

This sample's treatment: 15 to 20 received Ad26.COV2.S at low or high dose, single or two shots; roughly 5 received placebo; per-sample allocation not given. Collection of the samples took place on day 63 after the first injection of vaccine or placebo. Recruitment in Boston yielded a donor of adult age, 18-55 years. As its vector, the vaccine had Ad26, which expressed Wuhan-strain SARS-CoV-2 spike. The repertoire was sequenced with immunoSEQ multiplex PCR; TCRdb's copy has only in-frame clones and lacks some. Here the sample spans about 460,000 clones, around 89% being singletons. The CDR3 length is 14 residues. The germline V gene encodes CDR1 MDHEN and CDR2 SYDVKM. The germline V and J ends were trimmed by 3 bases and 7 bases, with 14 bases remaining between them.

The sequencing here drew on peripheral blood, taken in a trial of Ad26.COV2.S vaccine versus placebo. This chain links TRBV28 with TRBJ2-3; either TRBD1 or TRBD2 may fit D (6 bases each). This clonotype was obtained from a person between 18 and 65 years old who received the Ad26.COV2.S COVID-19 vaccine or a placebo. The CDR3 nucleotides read TGTGCCAGCAGTTTTAGGGGGGCTATTAATACGCAGTATTTT. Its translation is CASSFRGAINTQYF. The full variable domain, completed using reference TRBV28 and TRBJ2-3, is DVKVTQSSRYLVKRTGEKVFLECVQDMDHENMFWYRQDPGLGLRLIYFSYDVKMKEKGDIPEGYSVSREKKERFSLILESASTNQTSMYLCASSFRGAINTQYFGPGTRLTVL.